This T cell receptor beta chain was found in a study of T cell responses to AZD1222 COVID-19 vaccine. The data were produced by immunoSEQ multiplex PCR, yet TCRdb's version contains in-frame clones alone and is incomplete. The sample yields fewer than 200,000 clones, around nine tenths seen once. With respect to this clone: Antigen specificity is unknown.

Trimming shortened V by 0 bases and J by 4 bases, and 16 bases separated the two germline ends. This CDR3 is 17 amino acids long. Germline CDR1 SEHNR, CDR2 FQNEAQ (reference sequence). Findings and caveats of the study: Targets within unmutated variant regions were reportedly found for nearly half of spike-specific TCRs. Clonal diversity may have been underestimated in mostly white British donors.

The sequenced sample was peripheral blood, obtained on day 0 of AZD1222 vaccination. V gene TRBV7-9 combines with J gene TRBJ1-5; TRBD1 is a possible D gene (5 bases). The sequence came from an adult in good health. CDR3 in amino acids: CASSLAASGQTNQPQHF. DNA of the CDR3: TGTGCCAGCAGCTTAGCAGCTTCAGGACAAACGAATCAGCCCCAGCATTTT. The full variable domain, with the rest looked up from reference TRBV7-9 and TRBJ1-5, is DTGVSQNPRHKITKRGQNVTFRCDPISEHNRLYWYRQTLGQGPEFLTYFQNEAQLEKSRLLSDRFSAERPKGSFSTLEIQRTEQGDSAMYLCASSLAASGQTNQPQHFGDGTRLSIL.